The clone carrying this T cell receptor beta chain was detected ten times or more. TCRdb reprocessed the PCR reads using MiXCR. The sample has roughly 40,000 clones; 17% are singletons. Until they underwent thyroid surgery, no patient had received any treatment. This CDR3 has 16 residues. Trimming at V came to 3 bases and at J to 5 bases, leaving 10 bases not matched to a gene. From germline, CDR1 is GTSNPN and CDR2 SVGIG (reference sequence). This sample was included in a study of metastatic and nonmetastatic thyroid tumors. Study-level information: Thyroid patients, malignant and benign, had repertoires compared across blood and tumor or nodule tissue.

The V gene is TRBV30, the J gene TRBJ2-5; 12 bases fit TRBD2. The material sequenced was tumor tissue. This clonotype was sampled from a female donor with papillary thyroid cancer or a benign thyroid nodule (not recorded which). Some clones in this sample may be carry-over from other donors' samples. CDR3 nucleotide sequence: TGTGCCTGGAGGTTAGGGCTAGCGGGAGGGGTGGAGACCCAGTACTTC. It translates to CAWRLGLAGGVETQYF. The full variable domain, its missing parts supplied by reference TRBV30 and TRBJ2-5, is SQTIHQWPATLVQPVGSPLSLECTVEGTSNPNLYWYRQAAGRGLQLLFYSVGIGQISSEVPQNLSASRPQDRQFILSSKKLLLSDSGFYLCAWRLGLAGGVETQYFGPGTRLLVL.